What follows are 5 T cell receptor beta chains derived from one specimen sequenced in a study of blood T cells in healthy people across ages. The second PCR ran roughly 6 to 12 cycles with a sample-barcoded 5' primer and J-beta primers. TCRdb used MiXCR to reprocess the 5' RACE reads, holding one entry per CDR3 protein. The table has 550,000 to 700,000 distinct CDR3 sequences, roughly a quarter seen once. Sequenced material: blood. These receptors were taken from a woman in her 70s in good health.

This clonotype was seen a handful of times. The rearrangement links TRBV29-1 to TRBJ2-5; a possible D gene is TRBD2 (5 bases). The J call may be wrong; the DNA end is better matched by TRBJ2-7. CDR3 length: 14 residues. The germline gives CDR1 SQVTM, CDR2 ANQGSEA. The CDR3 DNA sequence: TGCAGCGTCGGACGGGTCGGAGGTATCTACGAGCAGTACTTC. Protein sequence: CSVGRVGGIYEQYF.

Only a few counts were recorded for this clonotype. This sequence joins TRBV15 and TRBJ2-1; D remains unclear. V was trimmed by 0 bases and J by 5 bases, leaving 5 bases between them. This CDR3 has 13 residues. The germline V gene encodes CDR1 LNHNV and CDR2 YYDKDF (reference sequence). CDR3 coding DNA: TGTGCCACCAGCAGAGATCTTGACAATGAGCAGTTCTTC. This translates into CATSRDLDNEQFF.

This rearrangement joins TRBV20-1 to TRBJ2-5, with 12 bases that match TRBD2. V was clipped by 0 bases and J by 7 bases; unmatched bases: 3. Germline V lookup: CDR1 DFQATT, CDR2 SNEGSKA (reference sequence). This CDR3 is built from 14 residues. The CDR3 nucleotides are TGCAGTGCTAGAGATCTAGCGGGGGGGAGGACCCAGTACTTC. It encodes CSARDLAGGRTQYF.

J is TRBJ2-7 and V is TRBV6-6, with D possibly TRBD1 on 6 matching bases. V gave up 7 bases and J gave up 2 bases, with 18 bases separating them. The CDR3 is 15 residues long. Germline CDR1 reads MNHNY; CDR2 reads SVGAGI (reference sequence). DNA for the CDR3: TGTGCCAGCACCCCAGAGGCAGGGGCCACCTACGAGCAGTACTTC. It translates to CASTPEAGATYEQYF.

This clonotype has just a few counts. The V gene is TRBV5-1, the J gene TRBJ2-3; D not certain. The CDR3 is 12 residues long. Germline V gene sequence: CDR1 SGHRS, CDR2 YFSETQ. Trimming took off 2 bases at V and 5 bases at J, with 6 bases between the two ends. CDR3 in DNA: TGCGCCAGCAGCTTCGAGCAAGATACGCAGTATTTT. It encodes CASSFEQDTQYF. Variable domain in full (rest from reference TRBV5-1 and TRBJ2-3): KAGVTQTPRYLIKTRGQQVTLSCSPISGHRSVSWYQQTPGQGLQFLFEYFSETQRNKGNFPGRFSGRQFSNSRSEMNVSTLELGDSALYLCASSFEQDTQYFGPGTRLTVL.